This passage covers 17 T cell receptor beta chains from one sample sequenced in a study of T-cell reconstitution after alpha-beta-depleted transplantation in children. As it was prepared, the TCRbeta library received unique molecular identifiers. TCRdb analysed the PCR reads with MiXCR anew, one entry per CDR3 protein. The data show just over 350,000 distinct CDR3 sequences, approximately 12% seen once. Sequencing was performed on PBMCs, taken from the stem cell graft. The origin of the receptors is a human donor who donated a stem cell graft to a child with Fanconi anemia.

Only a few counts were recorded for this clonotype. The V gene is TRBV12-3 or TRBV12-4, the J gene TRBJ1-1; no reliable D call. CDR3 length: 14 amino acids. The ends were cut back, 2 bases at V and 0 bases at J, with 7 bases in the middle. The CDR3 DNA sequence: TGTGCCAGCAGTTTATCGACACTGAACACTGAAGCTTTCTTT. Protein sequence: CASSLSTLNTEAFF.

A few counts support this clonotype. CDR3: CASTDRGGDGYTF. As DNA, the CDR3 is TGTGCCAGCACTGACAGGGGAGGGGACGGCTACACCTTC. The chain carries TRBV6-5 and TRBJ1-2; TRBD1 matches at 8 bases. Germline CDR1 MNHEY, CDR2 SVGAGI. The CDR3 is 13 amino acids. J was trimmed by 8 bases and V by 7 bases; bases with no gene match: 9.

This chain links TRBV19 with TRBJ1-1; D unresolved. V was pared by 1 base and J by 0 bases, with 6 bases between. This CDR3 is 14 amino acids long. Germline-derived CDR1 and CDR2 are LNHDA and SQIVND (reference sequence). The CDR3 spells CASSIAPVNTEAFF. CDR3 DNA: TGTGCCAGTAGTATAGCCCCGGTGAACACTGAAGCTTTCTTT.

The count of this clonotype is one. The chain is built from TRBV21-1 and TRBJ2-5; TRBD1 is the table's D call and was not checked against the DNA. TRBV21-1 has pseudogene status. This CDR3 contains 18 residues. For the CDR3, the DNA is TGTGCCAGCAGCAAAGTCACAGGGGGTGGTATCGGGGAAGAGACCCAGTACTTC. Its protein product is CASSKVTGGGIGEETQYF.

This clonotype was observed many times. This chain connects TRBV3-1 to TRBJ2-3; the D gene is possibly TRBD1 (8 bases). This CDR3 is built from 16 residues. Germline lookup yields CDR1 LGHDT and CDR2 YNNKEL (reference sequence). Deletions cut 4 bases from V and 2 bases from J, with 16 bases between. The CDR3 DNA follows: TGTGCCAGCAGCCGGAACAGGGGGGGATCCACAGATACGCAGTATTTT. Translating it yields CASSRNRGGSTDTQYF.

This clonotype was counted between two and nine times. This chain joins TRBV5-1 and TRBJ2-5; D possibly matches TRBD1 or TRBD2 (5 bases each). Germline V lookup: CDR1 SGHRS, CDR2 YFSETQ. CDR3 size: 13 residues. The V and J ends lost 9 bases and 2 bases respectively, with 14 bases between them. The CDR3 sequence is CATSRGVQETQYF. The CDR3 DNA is TGCGCCACCTCACGAGGGGTTCAAGAGACCCAGTACTTC.

The CDR3 bases are TGCAGCATTTATGCCGGACAGATGGACAATGAGCAGTTCTTC. It codes for CSIYAGQMDNEQFF. The V call is TRBV29-1, the J call TRBJ2-1, with D tentatively TRBD1 (6 bases). Between the trimmed V and J ends, which lost 8 bases and 5 bases, there was a span of 19 bases. From germline, CDR1 is SQVTM and CDR2 ANQGSEA. This CDR3 spans 14 amino acids.

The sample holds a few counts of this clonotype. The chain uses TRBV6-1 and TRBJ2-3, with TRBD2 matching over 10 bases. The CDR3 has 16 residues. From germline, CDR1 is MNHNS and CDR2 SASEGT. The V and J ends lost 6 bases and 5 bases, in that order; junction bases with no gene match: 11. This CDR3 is CASRPTAGGQRDTQYF. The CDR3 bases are TGTGCCAGCAGGCCCACAGCGGGGGGGCAGAGAGATACGCAGTATTTT.

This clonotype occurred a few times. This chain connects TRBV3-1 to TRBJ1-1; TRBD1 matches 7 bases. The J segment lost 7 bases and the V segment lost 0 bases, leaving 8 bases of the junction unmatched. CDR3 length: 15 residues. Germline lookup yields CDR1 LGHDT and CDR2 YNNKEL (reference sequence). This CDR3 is CASSQESIGQVEAFF. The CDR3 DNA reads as TGTGCCAGCAGCCAAGAATCGATCGGACAGGTTGAAGCTTTCTTT. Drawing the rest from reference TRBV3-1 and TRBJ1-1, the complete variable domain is DTAVSQTPKYLVTQMGNDKSIKCEQNLGHDTMYWYKQDSKKFLKIMFSYNNKELIINETVPNRFSPKSPDKAHLNLHINSLELGDSAVYFCASSQESIGQVEAFFGQGTRLTVV.

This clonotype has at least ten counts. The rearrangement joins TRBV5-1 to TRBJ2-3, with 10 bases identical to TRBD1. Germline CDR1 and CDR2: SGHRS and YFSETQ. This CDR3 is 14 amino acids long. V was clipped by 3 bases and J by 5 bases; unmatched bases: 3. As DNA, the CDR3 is TGCGCCAGCAGCTGGACAGGGGGGGAAGATACGCAGTATTTT. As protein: CASSWTGGEDTQYF.

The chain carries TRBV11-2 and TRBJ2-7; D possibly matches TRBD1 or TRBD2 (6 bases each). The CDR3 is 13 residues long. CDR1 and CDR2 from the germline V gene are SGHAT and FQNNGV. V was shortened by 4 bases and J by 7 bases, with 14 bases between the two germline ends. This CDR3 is CASSSGGAGEQYF. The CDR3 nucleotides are TGTGCCAGCAGCTCCGGGGGCGCCGGAGAGCAGTACTTC.

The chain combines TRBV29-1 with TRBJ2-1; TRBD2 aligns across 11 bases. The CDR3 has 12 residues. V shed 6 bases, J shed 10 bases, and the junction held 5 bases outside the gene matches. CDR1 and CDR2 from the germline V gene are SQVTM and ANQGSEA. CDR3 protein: CSVGLAGHEQFF. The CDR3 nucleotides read TGCAGCGTCGGACTAGCGGGCCACGAGCAGTTCTTC.

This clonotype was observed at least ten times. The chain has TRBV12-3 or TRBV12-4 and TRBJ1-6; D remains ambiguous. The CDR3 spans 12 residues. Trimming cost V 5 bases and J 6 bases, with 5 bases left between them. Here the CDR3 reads CASSPGNSPLHF. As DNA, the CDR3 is TGTGCCAGCAGTCCCGGTAATTCACCCCTCCACTTT.

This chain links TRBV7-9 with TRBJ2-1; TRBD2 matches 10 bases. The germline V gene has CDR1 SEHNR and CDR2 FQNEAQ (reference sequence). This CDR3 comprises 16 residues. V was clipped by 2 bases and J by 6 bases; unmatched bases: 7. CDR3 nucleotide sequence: TGTGCCAGCAGCTTACAGCGGGGGGGCCGCAGCAATGAGCAGTTCTTC. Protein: CASSLQRGGRSNEQFF.

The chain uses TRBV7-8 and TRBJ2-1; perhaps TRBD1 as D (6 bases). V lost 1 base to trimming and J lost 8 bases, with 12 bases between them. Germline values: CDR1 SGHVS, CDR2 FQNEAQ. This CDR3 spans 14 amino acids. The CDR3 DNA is TGTGCCAGCAGCTTAGACCCCAGGGGCGATGAGCAGTTCTTC. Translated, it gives CASSLDPRGDEQFF.

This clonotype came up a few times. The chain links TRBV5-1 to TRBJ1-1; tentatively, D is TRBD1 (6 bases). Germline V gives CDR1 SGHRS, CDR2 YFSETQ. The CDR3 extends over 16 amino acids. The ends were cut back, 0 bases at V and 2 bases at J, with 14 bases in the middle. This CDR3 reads CASSLAPGARNTEAFF. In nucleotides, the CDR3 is TGCGCCAGCAGCTTGGCGCCAGGGGCGAGAAACACTGAAGCTTTCTTT.

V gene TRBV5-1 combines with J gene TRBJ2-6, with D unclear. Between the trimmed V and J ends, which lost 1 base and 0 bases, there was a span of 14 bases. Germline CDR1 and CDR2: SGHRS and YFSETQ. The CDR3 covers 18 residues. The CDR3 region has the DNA TGCGCCAGCAGCTTGAATATTGGCGGTAGCTCTGGGGCCAACGTCCTGACTTTC. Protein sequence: CASSLNIGGSSGANVLTF. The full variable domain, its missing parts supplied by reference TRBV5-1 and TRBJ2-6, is KAGVTQTPRYLIKTRGQQVTLSCSPISGHRSVSWYQQTPGQGLQFLFEYFSETQRNKGNFPGRFSGRQFSNSRSEMNVSTLELGDSALYLCASSLNIGGSSGANVLTFGAGSRLTVL.